The 10 T cell receptor beta chains below come from one sample, sequenced in a study of graft-versus-host responses after intestinal transplantation. The antigens these receptors bind are not known. Generated by immunoSEQ multiplex PCR, the TCRdb table keeps only in-frame clones and is missing some. The sample consists of about 86,000 clones, about 87% of them appearing once. The sample was unstimulated CD4+ T cells sorted from spleen or lymph node cells, taken before transplant. These TCRs come from a human donor who was the organ donor for an intestinal transplant.

The DNA for the CDR3 is TGTGCCACCAGCAGAGATTTAGCCGCTGATGGCTACACCTTC. Translated, it gives CATSRDLAADGYTF. The rearrangement joins TRBV15 to TRBJ1-2, with unresolved D. This CDR3 region has 14 residues. Trimming left V 0 bases short and J 6 bases short, with 11 bases between. Germline loops: CDR1 LNHNV, CDR2 YYDKDF (reference sequence).

V and J are TRBV12-5 and TRBJ2-7; 7 positions match TRBD2. The CDR3 consists of 13 residues. The V and J ends lost 1 base and 7 bases, in that order; junction bases with no gene match: 4. The germline V gene encodes CDR1 LGHNT and CDR2 FRNRAP. Written as DNA, the CDR3 is TGTGCTAGTGGTTTGGGGGAGGGGCGTGAGCAGTACTTC. This gives the protein CASGLGEGREQYF.

This clone is a singleton in its sample. The chain recombines TRBV28 with TRBJ2-3, with D maybe TRBD2 (6 bases). The germline CDR1 and CDR2 sequences are MDHEN and SYDVKM. The V end lost 5 bases, the J end lost 1 base, and 19 bases lay between the germline ends. This CDR3 spans 17 amino acids. The CDR3 sequence: CASSKGRGAGRTDTQYF. The CDR3 region has the DNA TGTGCCAGCAGTAAAGGGCGAGGCGCGGGACGCACAGATACGCAGTATTTT.

The J gene is TRBJ2-6, the V gene TRBV28, with 7 bases fitting TRBD1. V lost 7 bases to trimming and J lost 0 bases; unmatched junction nucleotides: 15. Germline V lookup: CDR1 MDHEN, CDR2 SYDVKM. The CDR3 is 19 residues long. This CDR3 is CASIPLRGQWTSGANVLTF. DNA of the CDR3: TGTGCCAGCATCCCGCTGAGGGGACAGTGGACCTCTGGGGCCAACGTCCTGACTTTC.

V and J are TRBV14 and TRBJ2-5; D is uncertain. The germline CDR1 and CDR2 sequences are SGHDN and FVKESK. V dropped 2 bases and J dropped 0 bases, with 4 bases sitting between them. This CDR3 has 13 amino acids. CDR3 loop: CASSQLDQETQYF. The CDR3 nucleotides are TGTGCCAGCAGCCAACTAGACCAAGAGACCCAGTACTTC.

The rearrangement links TRBV5-6 to TRBJ2-1; possibly TRBD2 for D (6 bases). CDR1 is SGHDT, CDR2 YYEEEE, per germline. V was trimmed by 4 bases and J by 7 bases, leaving 18 bases between them. The CDR3 extends over 15 amino acids. The chain's CDR3 is CASSTPGGRGNEQFF. The CDR3 DNA follows: TGTGCCAGCAGCACACCCGGAGGGCGGGGAAATGAGCAGTTCTTC.

The count of this clone is one. The chain couples TRBV7-3 to TRBJ2-1; 16 bases map to TRBD2. The germline V gene encodes CDR1 SGHTA and CDR2 FQGTGA. After removal of 5 bases from V and 8 bases from J, the junction contained 18 bases not matched to a gene. The CDR3 is made up of 20 amino acids. In nucleotides, the CDR3 is TGTGCCAGCAGCCGTAACAGACAGGGACTAGCGGGGGGGGGAGCCCATGAGCAGTTCTTC. This sequence encodes CASSRNRQGLAGGGAHEQFF.

This clone occurred a few times. V and J are TRBV29-1 and TRBJ1-2, with D possibly being TRBD1 (6 bases). CDR3 length: 12 residues. Germline V CDR1 and CDR2: SQVTM, ANQGSEA. V was shortened by 4 bases and J by 4 bases, with 10 bases between the two germline ends. CDR3 region: CSVGDIGYGYTF. In DNA, the CDR3 is TGCAGCGTTGGGGACATCGGCTATGGCTACACCTTC.

This chain connects TRBV2 to TRBJ2-5; TRBD1 agrees at 8 bases. This CDR3 region has 14 residues. From germline, CDR1 is SNHLY and CDR2 FYNNEI. V lost 5 bases and J lost 5; bases outside the gene matches: 7. The CDR3 region has the DNA TGTGCCAGCAGTAGACAGGGGATGGCCGAGACCCAGTACTTC. It is translated as CASSRQGMAETQYF.

This sequence joins TRBV7-2 and TRBJ2-1; 7 bases agree with TRBD2. Germline assignment: CDR1 SGHTA and CDR2 FQGNSA. V dropped 1 base and J dropped 7; count of bases not matched to a gene: 7. This CDR3 comprises 15 residues. CDR3: CASSLGGTTWNEQFF. The CDR3 DNA reads TGTGCCAGCAGCTTAGGTGGGACTACCTGGAATGAGCAGTTCTTC.